Here is one T cell receptor beta chain with its context. Its target antigen remains unknown. Per-nucleotide qualities are absent, and no much larger clonotype sits a single base away. The entry originates in a study of T cell clones after liver transplantation (dated by TCRdb to about 2019). Notes on the research overall: Samples were obtained from ITN030ST, a randomized trial in which withdrawal of immunosuppression was attempted within 2 years of liver transplantation. Donor-reactive T cell clones were identified using TCRbeta sequencing after a pre-transplant mixed lymphocyte reaction and were then followed in post-transplant blood. As an antigen-independent comparator for the donor-reactive sequences, third party-reactive TCRbeta sequences from pre-transplant MLRs were identified as well. Of the eight recipients, three were HCV-positive, while the remaining recipients had been transplanted for non-autoimmune, non-viral indications. No induction therapy was given to the subjects, and standard immunosuppression was administered until randomization at 12-24 months post-transplant. Tolerance meant complete immunosuppression withdrawal for at least one year without liver enzymes rising beyond twice the upper limit of normal. Blood samples were taken pre-transplant, pre-randomization before withdrawal, and post-randomization after full withdrawal or failed withdrawal. Of the 8 liver transplant recipients making up the studied cohort, 3 were classified as tolerant and 5 as non-tolerant.

Unstimulated PBMCs, after thawing, were stained for CD3, CD4 and CD8 and then FACS-sorted into CD3+CD4+ and CD3+CD8+ populations. All 8 studied subjects were randomized to immunosuppression withdrawal. Genomic DNA was isolated with the Qiagen DNeasy Blood and Tissue Kit. High-throughput TCRbeta CDR3 sequencing of frozen genomic DNA was performed by immunoSEQ, including PCR amplification, mapping, bias correction and internal controls. The authors' pipeline ran thus. Productive rearrangements were kept, and unique TCRbeta sequences were defined by CDR3 nucleotide sequence plus V and J gene. Donor-reactive sequences required at least 5-fold expansion in CFSE-low cells versus unstimulated pre-transplant cells and at least 0.01% frequency. To ensure at least 90% detection power, minimum frequency thresholds were set for each subject based on that subject's lowest-template unstimulated sample. Jensen-Shannon divergence between the top 1000 TCRbeta sequences post- versus pre-transplant served as the measure of repertoire turnover. Two-sided Fisher's exact tests were used to test for changes in the detection of donor-reactive sequences. TCRdb took over this immuneACCESS table, retaining in-frame rearrangements with V and J assigned. Such tables are incomplete; in checked studies, under half of the missing clones stem from an unresolved V gene, and the remainder is unexplained. The V and J calls and clone size were taken over from that table, and D and trimming were inferred from the DNA. The sample table shows roughly 120,000 clones, and roughly nine tenths are seen once. The ten largest clones capture 0.65% to 0.85% of the sample.

Overall study results and their limits: In a couple of subjects, low numbers of available donor cells limited the measurable donor-reactive repertoire. In 5 of 8 subjects, regardless of tolerance or HCV status, circulating donor-reactive CD4 TCRbeta sequences dropped significantly post-transplant. Since no allograft tissue specimens were available, donor-reactive T cells may have migrated into the graft instead of being deleted. Once repertoire turnover was taken into account, donor-reactive detection showed a significant reduction for CD4 in 7 of 8 subjects and for CD8 in 8 of 8. Donor-reactive sequences decreased more than third party-reactive sequences, which suggests partial antigen-specific deletion that was not related to withdrawal success. Conclusions were preliminary, limited by small, heterogeneous patient numbers and non-standardized post-transplant time points.

V is trimmed back by 7 bases and J by 0 bases, and the junction contains 5 bases that no gene match accounts for. The CDR3 runs 14 amino acids, cysteine and phenylalanine included. Left in the record is the CDR3 DNA by itself, 42 bases read in frame from the first base. CDR1 and CDR2, per the germline V gene, are SNHLY and FYNNEI. This sequence was found in a human patient who received a liver transplant. After a transplant, the graft donor may have provided part of the T cells. The chain is encoded by TRBV2 joined to TRBJ1-2; 7 bases in the middle match TRBD1. The sequencing here drew on CD4+ T cells from blood, taken 12 months after liver transplant. The bases are TGTGCCAGCAAAGGGACAGCTGCTAACTATGGCTACACCTTC. Its protein is CASKGTAANYGYTF.